The 15 T cell receptor beta chains below all came from one sample that was sequenced in a study of neoadjuvant nivolumab and ipilimumab in lung cancer. Using immunoSEQ multiplex PCR, the repertoire was profiled, and TCRdb retains in-frame clones only, with some absent. The table has about 27,000 clones, about three quarters seen once. The source was tumor tissue, collected after neoadjuvant nivolumab, alone or with ipilimumab, at or shortly before surgery. The receptors shown here come from an adult with non-small cell lung cancer.

A few counts support this clone. The rearrangement uses TRBV5-1 and TRBJ2-5; D assignment may be TRBD1 or TRBD2 (6 bases each). The V end lost 4 bases, the J end lost 4 bases, and 17 bases lay between the germline ends. The CDR3 sequence is 15 residues long. The germline gives CDR1 SGHRS, CDR2 YFSETQ. The CDR3 region is CASSRTGGLRETQYF. As DNA, the CDR3 is TGCGCCAGCAGCCGGACTGGGGGGCTTCGAGAGACCCAGTACTTC.

The chain recombines TRBV19 with TRBJ1-1, with 7 nucleotides matching TRBD1. From germline, CDR1 is LNHDA and CDR2 SQIVND (reference sequence). The J segment lost 8 bases and the V segment lost 5 bases, leaving 8 bases of the junction unmatched. The CDR3 runs to 13 residues. The CDR3: CASSARDSPEAFF. The CDR3 DNA reads as TGTGCCAGTAGTGCCAGGGACAGTCCGGAAGCTTTCTTT. The complete variable domain, with remaining parts taken from reference TRBV19 and TRBJ1-1, reads DGGITQSPKYLFRKEGQNVTLSCEQNLNHDAMYWYRQDPGQGLRLIYYSQIVNDFQKGDIAEGYSVSREKKESFPLTVTSAQKNPTAFYLCASSARDSPEAFFGQGTRLTVV.

The chain is built from TRBV7-2 and TRBJ2-7, with no clear D. The V end was cut by 5 bases, the J end by 2 bases, with 16 bases between. Looked up from germline, CDR1 is SGHTA and CDR2 is FQGNSA. This CDR3 region has 15 residues. CDR3 in amino acids: CASSPKVGPPYEQYF. The CDR3 DNA reads TGTGCCAGCAGCCCAAAGGTAGGGCCCCCCTACGAGCAGTACTTC. The entire variable domain, with the rest obtained from reference TRBV7-2 and TRBJ2-7, is as follows: GAGVSQSPSNKVTEKGKDVELRCDPISGHTALYWYRQSLGQGLEFLIYFQGNSAPDKSGLPSDRFSAERTGGSVSTLTIQRTQQEDSAVYLCASSPKVGPPYEQYFGPGTRLTVT.

The chain is built from TRBV5-1 and TRBJ1-1; weak D call: TRBD1 (6 bases). CDR3 length equals 15 residues. Trimming stripped 6 bases from V and 3 bases from J, with 18 bases between. From germline, CDR1 is SGHRS and CDR2 YFSETQ. The CDR3 protein is CASTVGGRADTEAFF. The CDR3 coding sequence is TGCGCCAGCACCGTGGGGGGGCGCGCGGACACTGAAGCTTTCTTT.

This clone was seen only a few times. This chain joins TRBV19 and TRBJ2-6; the D gene is possibly TRBD2 (5 bases). V was trimmed by 7 bases and J by 0 bases, leaving 10 bases between them. CDR1 and CDR2 from the germline V gene are LNHDA and SQIVND (reference sequence). The CDR3 is made up of 15 amino acids. The CDR3 DNA reads as TGTGCCAGTACCCACGGAGGCTCTGGGGCCAACGTCCTGACTTTC. Its protein is CASTHGGSGANVLTF. Complete variable domain (other parts from reference TRBV19 and TRBJ2-6): DGGITQSPKYLFRKEGQNVTLSCEQNLNHDAMYWYRQDPGQGLRLIYYSQIVNDFQKGDIAEGYSVSREKKESFPLTVTSAQKNPTAFYLCASTHGGSGANVLTFGAGSRLTVL.

This chain uses TRBV10-3 with TRBJ2-2; D is possibly TRBD2 (6 bases). The V gene lost 6 bases and the J gene lost 1 base, with 9 bases spanning the gap. The CDR3 runs 14 residues. Germline loops: CDR1 ENHRY, CDR2 SYGVKD. The CDR3 DNA follows: TGTGCCATCAGGGGGACTTTGAACACCGGGGAGCTGTTTTTT. Its protein is CAIRGTLNTGELFF.

This chain joins TRBV7-3 and TRBJ2-2; 9 nucleotides line up with TRBD1. Germline V gene lookup returns CDR1 SGHTA and CDR2 FQGTGA. Germline trimming cut 5 bases from V and 2 bases from J; bases unmatched to any gene: 3. The CDR3 is made up of 15 amino acids. Here the CDR3 DNA reads TGTGCCAGCAGCCAACAGGGGGCCAACACCGGGGAGCTGTTTTTT. It yields the protein CASSQQGANTGELFF.

V and J are TRBV5-6 and TRBJ2-7; D uncertain. Germline-derived CDR1 and CDR2 are SGHDT and YYEEEE. The CDR3 extends over 14 amino acids. Trimming shortened V by 0 bases and J by 3 bases, and 10 bases separated the two germline ends. CDR3 sequence: CASSLAVSLYEQYF. In DNA, the CDR3 is TGTGCCAGCAGCTTGGCCGTCTCCCTCTACGAGCAGTACTTC. Filled out from reference TRBV5-6 and TRBJ2-7, the complete variable domain reads DAGVTQSPTHLIKTRGQQVTLRCSPKSGHDTVSWYQQALGQGPQFIFQYYEEEERQRGNFPDRFSGHQFPNYSSELNVNALLLGDSALYLCASSLAVSLYEQYFGPGTRLTVT.

The rearrangement joins TRBV5-1 to TRBJ1-6; possible D gene TRBD1, 5 bases. V shed 4 bases and J shed 10 bases, with 18 bases lying between them. This CDR3 is built from 15 residues. Germline CDR1 and CDR2: SGHRS and YFSETQ. The CDR3 DNA sequence: TGCGCCAGCAGCCTGTCGGCCAGGGAGGACTCACCCCTCCACTTT. It yields the protein CASSLSAREDSPLHF.

The V and J genes are TRBV6-6 and TRBJ2-7, with D possibly matching TRBD2 (6 bases). V gave up 2 bases and J gave up 0 bases, with 11 bases separating them. This CDR3 has 15 amino acids. The germline V gene has CDR1 MNHNY and CDR2 SVGAGI (reference sequence). The CDR3 DNA follows: TGTGCCAGCAGTTACGAAGGCGGGGCCTCCTACGAGCAGTACTTC. Translation gives CASSYEGGASYEQYF.

The rearrangement joins TRBV18 to TRBJ1-5; D possibly corresponds to TRBD1 (6 bases). The germline gives CDR1 KGHSH, CDR2 LQKENI. The ends were cut back, 4 bases at V and 5 bases at J, with 9 bases in the middle. The CDR3 sequence is 13 residues long. CDR3 DNA: TGTGCCAGCTCACGGGACATTCATCAGCCCCAGCATTTT. This sequence encodes CASSRDIHQPQHF.

The rearrangement joins TRBV18 to TRBJ2-5, with 10 bases that match TRBD1. The length of the CDR3 is 15 residues. V lost 3 bases, J lost 4 bases, and 5 bases stayed unmatched. Germline CDR1 reads KGHSH; CDR2 reads LQKENI. CDR3: CASSPRDRGRETQYF. The CDR3 bases are TGTGCCAGCTCACCGCGGGACAGGGGCCGAGAGACCCAGTACTTC.

The chain carries TRBV11-2 and TRBJ2-2; TRBD2 aligns across 11 bases. This CDR3 spans 18 amino acids. Trimming removed 5 bases from V and 6 bases from J; junction bases left unmatched: 14. Per germline, CDR1 SGHAT and CDR2 FQNNGV. In DNA, the CDR3 is TGTGCCAGCAGCATGTTAGCATCTAGCGGGGGGATAGCCGGGGAGCTGTTTTTT. Its protein product is CASSMLASSGGIAGELFF.

The rearrangement uses TRBV7-3 and TRBJ2-1; D may be TRBD2 (7 bases). Trimming cost V 1 base and J 6 bases, with 10 bases left between them. The CDR3 has 14 residues. CDR1 and CDR2 from the germline V gene are SGHTA and FQGTGA. The chain's CDR3 is CASSLSGGLNEQFF. In DNA, the CDR3 is TGTGCCAGCAGCTTAAGCGGGGGCCTCAATGAGCAGTTCTTC.

This clone was seen just once. This chain uses TRBV18 with TRBJ1-2; TRBD1 matches at 9 bases. CDR3 length: 17 residues. Germline CDR1 KGHSH, CDR2 LQKENI. Trimming took 3 bases from V and 2 from J; bases not matched to a gene: 10. The CDR3 reads CASSPPGTGQYNYGYTF. DNA for the CDR3: TGTGCCAGCTCACCCCCCGGGACAGGGCAGTACAACTATGGCTACACCTTC.